A single sample gave rise to the 27 T cell receptor beta chains below, sequenced in a study of blood T cell repertoires in COVID-19. The assay was immunoSEQ multiplex PCR, and TCRdb's table has in-frame clones only and misses some. The sample records 100,000 to 150,000 clones, 78% being singletons. The source material was peripheral blood. The receptors here all came from a man between 70 and 80 years old with acute or convalescent COVID-19.

Written as DNA, the CDR3 is TGTGCCAGCAGCCTAAATCCGGGACAGGGGGAAGCTTTCTTT. Translating gives CASSLNPGQGEAFF. This chain connects TRBV4-2 to TRBJ1-1; TRBD1 matches 10 bases. In germline, CDR1 is LGHNA, CDR2 YNFKEQ. The CDR3 extends over 14 amino acids. V lost 4 bases and J lost 8; bases outside the gene matches: 7.

J is TRBJ2-3 and V is TRBV11-2; 8 bases match TRBD1. CDR1 is SGHAT, CDR2 FQNNGV, per germline. This CDR3 contains 14 residues. The V segment lost 5 bases and the J segment 4 bases; nucleotides outside the gene matches: 5. The CDR3 bases are TGTGCCAGCAGCCCCCCGACAGGGGCAGATACGCAGTATTTT. Translation: CASSPPTGADTQYF.

This sequence joins TRBV21-1 and TRBJ1-2; the table's D call of TRBD1 was not tested on the DNA. TRBV21-1 corresponds to a pseudogene. The CDR3 extends over 14 amino acids. CDR3 loop: CASSKGQGVDGYTF. The CDR3 region has the DNA TGTGCCAGCAGCAAAGGGCAGGGGGTAGATGGCTACACCTTC.

This chain links TRBV7-3 with TRBJ1-1; 9 nucleotides match TRBD1. V shed 5 bases and J 0 bases; nucleotides not matched to a gene: 4. This CDR3 contains 15 residues. Germline CDR1 SGHTA, CDR2 FQGTGA. CDR3 DNA: TGTGCCAGCAGCGTCGGACAGGGGATGAACACTGAAGCTTTCTTT. This translates into CASSVGQGMNTEAFF.

The rearrangement links TRBV15 to TRBJ1-2; the match to TRBD1 covers 9 bases. CDR3 size: 16 residues. Germline CDR1 and CDR2: LNHNV and YYDKDF (reference sequence). Germline trimming cut 1 base from V and 10 bases from J; bases unmatched to any gene: 13. As DNA, the CDR3 is TGTGCCACCAGCAGAGTCTTGGATGGGGACAGGGCGTACTACACCTTC. It specifies CATSRVLDGDRAYYTF. The full variable domain, with the rest looked up from reference TRBV15 and TRBJ1-2, is DAMVIQNPRYQVTQFGKPVTLSCSQTLNHNVMYWYQQKSSQAPKLLFHYYDKDFNNEADTPDNFQSRRPNTSFCFLDIRSPGLGDTAMYLCATSRVLDGDRAYYTFGSGTRLTVV.

CDR3 bases: TGTGCCAGCAGTTATCCCCTCACCGGGGAGCTGTTTTTT. It is translated as CASSYPLTGELFF. The chain is built from TRBV6-2 or TRBV6-3 and TRBJ2-2; no clear D. V lost 3 bases and J 4 bases, leaving 6 bases between the germline ends. The length of the CDR3 is 13 residues. Germline V gene lookup returns CDR1 MNHEY and CDR2 SVGEGT.

This clone came up a few times. The chain couples TRBV10-3 to TRBJ2-7, with no clear D. CDR3 length: 12 amino acids. Germline V gives CDR1 ENHRY, CDR2 SYGVKD. V lost 3 bases and J lost 1, with 4 bases in between. Written as DNA, the CDR3 is TGTGCCATCAGTGACACTTCCTACGAGCAGTACTTC. This sequence encodes CAISDTSYEQYF.

The chain employs TRBV7-2 and TRBJ2-3; 11 nucleotides line up with TRBD1. The CDR3 extends over 16 amino acids. Germline CDR1 SGHTA, CDR2 FQGNSA. V shed 3 bases and J 6 bases; nucleotides not matched to a gene: 8. CDR3 protein: CASSLTPGQGGDTQYF. CDR3 DNA: TGTGCCAGCAGCTTGACGCCGGGACAGGGGGGTGATACGCAGTATTTT.

This clone was seen just once. V usage is TRBV7-2 and J usage is TRBJ2-1, with D unresolved. Deletions cut 1 base from V and 3 bases from J, with 10 bases between. The CDR3 totals 15 residues. Looked up from germline, CDR1 is SGHTA and CDR2 is FQGNSA. CDR3 residues: CASSLVSGDYNEQFF. CDR3 sequence (DNA): TGTGCCAGCAGCTTAGTGAGTGGAGACTACAATGAGCAGTTCTTC.

This chain uses TRBV30 with TRBJ1-5; D is unclear. Germline V gives CDR1 GTSNPN, CDR2 SVGIG (reference sequence). The CDR3 loop spans 14 amino acids. Trimming stripped 0 bases from V and 5 bases from J, with 11 bases between. The CDR3 sequence is CAWSVRRWDQPQHF. The CDR3 bases are TGTGCCTGGAGTGTTAGGAGGTGGGATCAGCCCCAGCATTTT.

CDR3 region: CASSLEAGAEAFF. Here the CDR3 DNA reads TGCGCCAGCAGCTTGGAGGCCGGGGCTGAAGCTTTCTTT. The chain joins TRBV5-1 to TRBJ1-1; D remains ambiguous. The V end lost 0 bases, the J end lost 6 bases, and 9 bases lay between the germline ends. Germline assignment: CDR1 SGHRS and CDR2 YFSETQ. The CDR3 runs 13 residues.

The V and J genes are TRBV7-2 and TRBJ1-1; D is unresolved. Trimming took 2 bases from V and 4 from J, leaving 8 bases between them. Germline V gene data show CDR1 as SGHTA and CDR2 as FQGNSA. The CDR3 consists of 13 residues. The CDR3 region is CASSLYSRTEAFF. CDR3 nucleotides: TGTGCCAGCAGCTTATATAGCCGCACTGAAGCTTTCTTT. Filled out from reference TRBV7-2 and TRBJ1-1, the complete variable domain reads GAGVSQSPSNKVTEKGKDVELRCDPISGHTALYWYRQSLGQGLEFLIYFQGNSAPDKSGLPSDRFSAERTGGSVSTLTIQRTQQEDSAVYLCASSLYSRTEAFFGQGTRLTVV.

This rearrangement joins TRBV5-4 to TRBJ1-1, with D hard to call. The CDR3 sequence is 11 residues long. V gave up 5 bases and J gave up 1 base, with 3 bases separating them. Germline-derived CDR1 and CDR2 are SGHNT and YYREEE (reference sequence). The CDR3 nucleotides are TGTGCCAGCAGTCGGAACACTGAAGCTTTCTTT. Amino acid sequence: CASSRNTEAFF.

The V gene is TRBV6-2 or TRBV6-3, the J gene TRBJ1-6; unclear D gene. The CDR3 is made up of 17 amino acids. CDR1 and CDR2 from the germline V gene are MNHEY and SVGEGT. The ends were cut back, 4 bases at V and 0 bases at J, with 13 bases in the middle. The CDR3 sequence: CASSSRIQSSYNSPLHF. The CDR3 nucleotides are TGTGCCAGCAGTTCACGAATACAGAGCTCCTATAATTCACCCCTCCACTTT.

The V and J genes are TRBV9 and TRBJ1-2; 7 nucleotides align to TRBD1. Trimming took 3 bases from V and 4 from J; bases not matched to a gene: 9. This CDR3 region has 15 residues. CDR1 is SGDLS, CDR2 YYNGEE, per germline. This CDR3 reads CASSARQGRFYGYTF. The CDR3 DNA is TGTGCCAGCAGCGCCAGACAGGGTAGATTCTATGGCTACACCTTC.

This chain links TRBV6-6 with TRBJ2-2, with a weak D call TRBD1 (6 bases). The germline CDR1 and CDR2 sequences are MNHNY and SVGAGI (reference sequence). Trimming took 6 bases from V and 6 from J, leaving 11 bases between them. The CDR3 has 13 residues. As DNA, the CDR3 is TGTGCCAGCAGCCCAGGGGCCCCCGGGGAGCTGTTTTTT. It specifies CASSPGAPGELFF.

This clone is a singleton in its sample. The chain links TRBV13 to TRBJ2-7; TRBD2 is a possible D gene (7 bases). The CDR3 sequence is 15 residues long. Germline lookup yields CDR1 PRHDT and CDR2 FYEKMQ (reference sequence). The V gene lost 3 bases and the J gene lost 3 bases, with 15 bases spanning the gap. The CDR3 sequence is CASSFVGGARYEQYF. The DNA of the CDR3 is TGTGCCAGCAGCTTCGTAGGGGGGGCGCGCTACGAGCAGTACTTC.

This clone was picked up a small number of times. V gene TRBV2 combines with J gene TRBJ1-3; D is possibly TRBD1 (6 bases). Deletions cut 5 bases from V and 0 bases from J, with 17 bases between. From germline, CDR1 is SNHLY and CDR2 FYNNEI. The CDR3 spans 17 residues. CDR3 bases: TGTGCCAGCAGTTTACACAGGGAAATCGGCTCTGGAAACACCATATATTTT. Protein sequence: CASSLHREIGSGNTIYF.

J is TRBJ1-5 and V is TRBV10-3; D ambiguous. The V gene's germline CDR1 is ENHRY and CDR2 SYGVKD. The CDR3 has 19 residues. V lost 0 bases and J 7 bases, leaving 25 bases between the germline ends. DNA for the CDR3: TGTGCCATCAGTGAGTCCCCAGACACCTATTCCCCAATCAAACAGCCCCAGCATTTT. Translated, it gives CAISESPDTYSPIKQPQHF.

The CDR3 region is CASSTRPLDTQYF. The CDR3 DNA is TGTGCCAGCAGTACCAGGCCATTAGATACGCAGTATTTT. The rearrangement joins TRBV5-4 to TRBJ2-3, with D uncertain. The germline gives CDR1 SGHNT, CDR2 YYREEE (reference sequence). The CDR3 is made up of 13 amino acids. V lost 5 bases to trimming and J lost 5 bases, with 12 bases between them.

The CDR3 bases are TGCGCCAGCAGTCGGTCGGGGGGGAACACTGAAGCTTTCTTT. It translates to CASSRSGGNTEAFF. The genes are TRBV4-3 and TRBJ1-1; weak D call: TRBD1 (5 bases). The V end lost 6 bases, the J end lost 1 base, and 12 bases lay between the germline ends. Germline-derived CDR1 and CDR2 are LGHNA and YSLEER. The CDR3 totals 14 residues.

This chain uses TRBV7-3 with TRBJ1-6; 9 bases line up with TRBD1. The germline V gene has CDR1 SGHTA and CDR2 FQGTGA. The CDR3 contains 14 residues. V shed 5 bases and J 7 bases; nucleotides not matched to a gene: 3. DNA for the CDR3: TGTGCCAGCAGCGTAGACAGGGGGAATTCACCCCTCCACTTT. Protein sequence: CASSVDRGNSPLHF.

The chain uses TRBV5-1 and TRBJ1-1; 9 bases are a match to TRBD1. The germline V gene has CDR1 SGHRS and CDR2 YFSETQ. The CDR3 is 15 residues long. After removal of 5 bases from V and 5 bases from J, the junction contained 10 bases not matched to a gene. The CDR3 coding sequence is TGCGCCAGCAGTTTCCTCACAGGGGGCGGAACTGAAGCTTTCTTT. It encodes CASSFLTGGGTEAFF.

The genes are TRBV19 and TRBJ1-2; tentatively, D is TRBD1 (5 bases). The CDR3 covers 14 residues. V was clipped by 9 bases and J by 5 bases, with 19 bases between them. Germline V gives CDR1 LNHDA, CDR2 SQIVND (reference sequence). The CDR3 nucleotides are TGTGCCAGCTACCCCCGGGGGAATCGGTATGGCTACACCTTC. It is translated as CASYPRGNRYGYTF.

The chain recombines TRBV7-2 with TRBJ1-1, with D possibly being TRBD1 (5 bases). The CDR3 covers 12 residues. Looked up from germline, CDR1 is SGHTA and CDR2 is FQGNSA. V lost 7 bases, J lost 11 bases, and 17 bases lay in between. The CDR3 reads CASTLGGSRAFF. CDR3 bases: TGTGCCAGCACCCTGGGGGGTTCAAGGGCTTTCTTT.

A few counts support this clone. The rearrangement links TRBV6-5 to TRBJ2-7, with D possibly matching TRBD1 (5 bases). The CDR3 spans 12 residues. Germline lookup yields CDR1 MNHEY and CDR2 SVGAGI. The V gene lost 10 bases and the J gene lost 4 bases, with 14 bases spanning the gap. The CDR3 DNA sequence: TGTGCCACCAGGACAATACTTTACGAGCAGTACTTC. Amino acid sequence: CATRTILYEQYF.

This clone was detected only once. The rearrangement uses TRBV27 and TRBJ2-3; D possibly corresponds to TRBD2 (5 bases). The CDR3 loop spans 16 amino acids. V lost 4 bases and J lost 6, with 20 bases in between. Germline V lookup: CDR1 MNHEY, CDR2 SMNVEV (reference sequence). The CDR3 is CASSSERGDMGDTQYF. The CDR3 nucleotides are TGTGCCAGCAGTTCGGAACGGGGAGACATGGGGGATACGCAGTATTTT.